The clone carrying this T cell receptor beta chain has just one count. One end of the junction does not line up with germline, which may come from a read error. The germline V gene encodes CDR1 SGHVS and CDR2 FNYEAQ. CDR3 size: 15 residues. This record comes from a study of cytomegalovirus exposure and HLA in healthy donors. PCR amplification relied on 60 Vbeta primers (plus 13 Jbeta primers). The protocol was immunoSEQ multiplex PCR, while the TCRdb copy is restricted to in-frame clones and leaves out a portion. The sample holds some 70,000 clones, 70% to 80% seen once. The chain links TRBV7-6 to TRBJ2-7; D possibly corresponds to TRBD2 (6 bases). The sequencing sample was made of PBMCs. This TCR came from a man younger than 35 in good health and CMV-seronegative. CDR3 sequence: CASSLGRDVTYEQHF. The DNA of the CDR3 is TGTGCCAGCAGCTTAGGGAGGGACGTTACCTACGAGCAGCACTTC. Using reference TRBV7-6 and TRBJ2-7 for the parts outside the CDR3, the full variable domain is GAGVSQSPRYKVTKRGQDVALRCDPISGHVSLYWYRQALGQGPEFLTYFNYEAQQDKSGLPNDRFSAERPEGSISTLTIQRTEQRDSAMYRCASSLGRDVTYEQHFGPGTRLTVT.